Listed below are T cell receptor beta chains from one sample, sequenced in a study of blood T cell repertoires in COVID-19. Assay: immunoSEQ multiplex PCR; the TCRdb copy retains only in-frame clones and omits some. The data contain approximately 150,000 clones, approximately 85% of them singletons. Sequences were obtained from PBMCs or T cells enriched from blood (not recorded which). The receptors were gathered from a woman between 50 and 59 years old with acute COVID-19. The CDR3 runs from the conserved cysteine through the conserved F or W. The D gene is left open where the match is weak. Size is omitted from some rows. Given values are once, few, many or a class for expanded clones.

TRBV2	TRBJ1-1	12	TRBD1	NA	CASRDDRVEAFF	TGTGCCAGCAGGGACGACAGGGTTGAAGCTTTCTTT
TRBV4-3	TRBJ1-5	18	NA	once	CASSQDYRGRDTYQPQHF	TGCGCCAGCAGCCAAGATTATAGGGGCCGGGACACTTATCAGCCCCAGCATTTT
TRBV5-1	TRBJ2-4	13	TRBD1	once	CASSRGTGDIQYF	TGCGCCAGCAGCCGCGGGACAGGGGACATTCAGTACTTC
TRBV20-1	TRBJ2-3	11	NA	NA	CSAQRGDTQYF	TGCAGTGCTCAGAGAGGGGATACGCAGTATTTT
TRBV2	TRBJ1-5	14	TRBD1	once	CASKGTGAGQPQHF	TGTGCCAGCAAGGGGACAGGGGCCGGTCAGCCCCAGCATTTT
TRBV7-3	TRBJ1-1	13	NA	NA	CASSLQEDTEAFF	TGTGCCAGCAGCTTACAGGAGGACACTGAAGCTTTCTTT
TRBV2	TRBJ1-5	15	TRBD1	few	CASSGGQWASQPQHF	TGTGCCAGCAGTGGGGGACAGTGGGCGTCTCAGCCCCAGCATTTT
TRBV7-9	TRBJ1-1	15	TRBD1	NA	CASSGGQGFDTEAFF	TGTGCCAGCAGCGGGGGACAGGGTTTCGACACTGAAGCTTTCTTT
TRBV18	TRBJ2-3	14	NA	NA	CASSQQRGTDTQYF	TGTGCCAGCTCACAACAGCGGGGCACAGATACGCAGTATTTT
TRBV5-1	TRBJ2-2	16	NA	NA	CASSLNRAVNTGELFF	TGCGCCAGCAGCTTGAATCGAGCGGTGAACACCGGGGAGCTGTTTTTT
TRBV13	TRBJ2-4	20	TRBD2	NA	CASSAVPPGLAGDEGNIQYF	TGTGCCAGCAGCGCCGTGCCTCCGGGACTAGCGGGAGATGAGGGAAACATTCAGTACTTC
TRBV6-1	TRBJ2-1	16	TRBD2	NA	CASSEPGDYRAGEQFF	TGTGCCAGCAGTGAACCCGGGGACTACCGGGCCGGTGAGCAGTTCTTC
TRBV30	TRBJ2-7	14	TRBD2	few	CAWSPGLAGVEQYF	TGTGCCTGGAGTCCGGGACTAGCGGGAGTTGAGCAGTACTTC
TRBV9	TRBJ2-3	14	NA	NA	CASDQTGGTDTQYF	TGTGCCAGCGATCAGACGGGAGGCACAGATACGCAGTATTTT
TRBV4-1	TRBJ2-3	18	TRBD2	NA	CASSQTGTSGSRADTQYF	TGCGCCAGCAGCCAGACCGGGACTAGCGGGAGCAGGGCAGATACGCAGTATTTT
TRBV11-2	TRBJ2-1	13	TRBD2	NA	CASAASGYNEQFF	TGTGCCAGCGCGGCTAGCGGTTACAATGAGCAGTTCTTC
TRBV7-2	TRBJ2-3	14	TRBD2	NA	CASKASGSTDTQYF	TGTGCCAGCAAGGCTAGCGGGAGCACAGATACGCAGTATTTT
TRBV5-1	TRBJ1-6	15	TRBD1	once	CASSPRPGGDSPLHF	TGCGCCAGCAGCCCCCGGCCAGGGGGAGATTCACCCCTCCACTTT
TRBV30	TRBJ2-7	12	NA	NA	CAWSPMFHEQYF	TGTGCCTGGAGTCCCATGTTCCACGAGCAGTACTTC
TRBV3-1/TRBV3-2	TRBJ2-5	13	NA	once	CASSQDRSETQYF	TGTGCCAGCAGCCAAGATAGATCGGAGACCCAGTACTTC
TRBV14	TRBJ2-7	12	NA	NA	CASSQDRYEQYF	TGTGCCAGCAGCCAAGATCGCTACGAGCAGTACTTC
TRBV30	TRBJ1-1	16	TRBD1	NA	CAWSVNWGQGMTEAFF	TGTGCCTGGAGTGTAAATTGGGGACAGGGGATGACTGAAGCTTTCTTT
TRBV19	TRBJ1-1	15	TRBD1	NA	CASSGRQGAKTEAFF	TGTGCCAGTAGTGGACGACAGGGGGCAAAGACTGAAGCTTTCTTT
TRBV6-5	TRBJ2-1	16	TRBD2	NA	CASSYSRLAGGSEQFF	TGTGCCAGCAGTTACTCGAGGCTAGCGGGAGGGAGTGAGCAGTTCTTC
TRBV19	TRBJ2-5	16	TRBD2	few	CASSTTTGLGQETQYF	TGTGCCAGTAGTACGACAACCGGACTAGGGCAGGAGACCCAGTACTTC
TRBV7-9	TRBJ1-1	15	TRBD1	NA	CASSAAGGAWYGAFF	TGTGCCAGCAGCGCCGCAGGGGGCGCGTGGTATGGGGCTTTCTTT
TRBV10-2	TRBJ2-2	15	TRBD1	once	CASRSGGTGTGELFF	TGCGCCAGCAGGAGTGGGGGGACAGGGACCGGGGAGCTGTTTTTT
TRBV18	TRBJ2-1	18	TRBD2	NA	CASSLSTPRGIPYNEQFF	TGTGCCAGCTCACTTTCAACCCCGCGGGGGATACCCTACAATGAGCAGTTCTTC
TRBV9	TRBJ2-2	13	NA	once	CASSVEDSGELFF	TGTGCCAGCAGCGTAGAGGACTCCGGGGAGCTGTTTTTT
TRBV7-9	TRBJ1-1	18	TRBD1	once	CASSPNIFQGAGGTEAFF	TGTGCCAGCAGCCCGAACATTTTCCAGGGGGCTGGCGGCACTGAAGCTTTCTTT
TRBV2	TRBJ1-1	13	NA	NA	CASSQQFNTEAFF	TGTGCCAGCAGTCAACAGTTCAACACTGAAGCTTTCTTT
TRBV6-6	TRBJ2-1	17	TRBD2	NA	CASSHLAGVEFDNEQFF	TGTGCCAGCAGTCATCTAGCGGGAGTTGAATTCGACAATGAGCAGTTCTTC
TRBV7-3	TRBJ2-6	17	NA	NA	CASSPRTAQSGANVLTF	TGTGCCAGCAGCCCCAGGACAGCCCAATCTGGGGCCAACGTCCTGACTTTC
TRBV2	TRBJ1-4	14	NA	NA	CASREITTEGELFF	TGTGCCAGCAGGGAAATTACGACCGAAGGGGAACTGTTTTTT
TRBV9	TRBJ1-2	14	NA	NA	CASSVDGQGYGYTF	TGTGCCAGCAGCGTAGACGGACAAGGCTATGGCTACACCTTC
TRBV5-1	TRBJ1-2	16	TRBD1	NA	CASSGDSSKANYGYTF	TGCGCCAGTTCTGGGGACAGCTCTAAGGCTAACTATGGCTACACCTTC
TRBV12-3/TRBV12-4	TRBJ1-6	13	NA	NA	CASSLFRNSPLHF	TGTGCCAGCAGTTTATTCAGGAATTCACCCCTCCACTTT
TRBV4-2	TRBJ1-1	15	NA	NA	CASSQQIDRNTEAFF	TGTGCCAGCAGCCAACAAATAGACAGAAACACTGAAGCTTTCTTT
TRBV6-1	TRBJ2-5	13	NA	NA	CASSEPWRDTQYF	TGTGCCAGCAGTGAACCCTGGCGGGATACCCAGTACTTC
TRBV3-1/TRBV3-2	TRBJ1-3	15	TRBD1	NA	CASSQAGTDGNTIYF	TGTGCCAGCAGCCAAGCCGGGACAGACGGAAACACCATATATTTT
TRBV2	TRBJ1-2	15	NA	NA	CASSYSVPPPSGYTF	TGTGCCAGCAGTTACTCCGTCCCGCCCCCCTCTGGCTACACCTTC
TRBV10-2	TRBJ2-1	15	TRBD2	few	CASSDPGLAGDEQFF	TGCGCCAGCAGTGACCCGGGACTAGCGGGCGATGAGCAGTTCTTC
TRBV7-2	TRBJ2-4	15	NA	NA	CASSSRTDILNIQYF	TGTGCCAGCAGTTCACGGACAGACATCTTAAACATTCAGTACTTC
TRBV2	TRBJ1-2	15	TRBD1	NA	CASSEDLTGTYGYTF	TGTGCCAGCAGTGAAGACCTGACAGGGACCTATGGCTACACCTTC
TRBV5-4	TRBJ2-1	16	NA	NA	CASSPPHGSSYNEQFF	TGTGCCAGCAGCCCCCCCCACGGGAGCTCCTACAATGAGCAGTTCTTC
TRBV6-2/TRBV6-3	TRBJ2-1	15	TRBD2	once	CASSYPGLAGREQFF	TGTGCCAGCAGTTACCCGGGACTAGCGGGTAGAGAGCAGTTCTTC
TRBV3-1/TRBV3-2	TRBJ1-3	18	NA	NA	CASSQDSYGKGPGNTIYF	TGTGCCAGCAGCCAAGATAGTTACGGGAAAGGGCCTGGAAACACCATATATTTT
TRBV5-4	TRBJ2-3	17	TRBD2	NA	CASSLGRLAGGSDTQYF	TGTGCCAGCAGCTTGGGCAGGCTAGCGGGTGGATCAGATACGCAGTATTTT
TRBV9	TRBJ1-5	14	TRBD1	NA	CASSPSGQGQPQHF	TGTGCCAGCAGCCCGTCTGGACAGGGTCAGCCCCAGCATTTT
TRBV28	TRBJ1-4	14	TRBD1	NA	CASTGGQGGEKLFF	TGTGCCAGCACCGGGGGACAGGGAGGTGAAAAACTGTTTTTT